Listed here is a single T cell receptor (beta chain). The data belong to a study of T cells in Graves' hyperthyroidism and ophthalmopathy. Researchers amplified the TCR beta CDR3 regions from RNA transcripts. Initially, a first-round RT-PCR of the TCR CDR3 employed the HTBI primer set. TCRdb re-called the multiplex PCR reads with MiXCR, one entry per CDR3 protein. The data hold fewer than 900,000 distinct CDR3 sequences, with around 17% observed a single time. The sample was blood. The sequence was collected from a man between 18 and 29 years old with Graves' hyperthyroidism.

The CDR3 region is CASTGLASGDTQYF. In nucleotides, the CDR3 is TGTGCCAGCACCGGACTAGCGTCCGGAGATACGCAGTATTTT. The chain combines TRBV28 with TRBJ2-3; 9 nucleotides match TRBD2. V dropped 7 bases and J dropped 5; count of bases not matched to a gene: 7. Germline V gives CDR1 MDHEN, CDR2 SYDVKM. The CDR3 loop spans 14 amino acids.